The T cell receptor beta chain described here comes from a study of T cell repertoires in cytomegalovirus infection (dated by TCRdb to about 2019). Regarding the complete study: Donor HLA type was relevant to the analysis, because carriage of CMV infection together with the matching HLA type was indicated by public TCR beta signatures.

CDR1 MGHDK and CDR2 SYGVNS are derived from the germline V gene. Relative to germline, V is 3 bases shorter and J is 3 bases shorter, with 9 bases between their ends. The CDR3, cysteine through phenylalanine, is 13 amino acids long. CDR3 DNA only is kept here, 39 bases in frame from base 1. This clonotype was seen a handful of times. Its antigen is currently not known. No quality values exist for individual bases; no much larger clone is one base distant. Instrument on record: Illumina HiSeq 1500. TCRdb reprocessing: public reads trimmed at Q25 with fastp, clones called with MiXCR, in-frame beta chains kept. A single entry per CDR3 protein holds the most common genes and DNA from its merged rows. The sample yields roughly 230,000 distinct CDR3 sequences; about 15% were counted once. Over 40% of the sample is taken by the ten largest. The paper's findings and limits, for the study overall: Cumulative frequency of public TCR beta family members discriminated carriers of CMV infection plus the relevant HLA type in this cohort and an independent 352-donor cohort. The ex vivo response was dominated by HLA-C-restricted CMV-specific TCR beta clonotypes, which also provided the single most frequent clonotype in two of eight donors.

The material sequenced was CD8+ T cells from PBMCs. The sequence joins TRBV25-1 to TRBJ2-7; the D segment may tentatively be TRBD1 or TRBD2, each giving 5 matched bases. The source is a human donor in good health (CMV status not recorded). Some clones in this sample may be carry-over from other donors' samples. The DNA is as follows: TGTGCCAGCAGTGACGCAGGGAGCTACGAGCAGTACTTC. Translated, this is CASSDAGSYEQYF.